This T cell receptor (beta chain) emerged from a study of early T cells in non-severe SARS-CoV-2 infection. Individual cDNA molecules carried attached unique molecular identifiers. TCRdb passed the 5' RACE reads through MiXCR, listing each CDR3 protein once. The sample holds more than 85,000 distinct CDR3 sequences, 13% seen once. The sample taken for sequencing was whole blood. This sequence was found in an adult who was a healthcare worker with PCR-confirmed SARS-CoV-2 infection or an uninfected control (not recorded which).

CDR3 nucleotides: TGCAGCGTGATGGGGGCCTACGAGCAGTACTTC. This sequence encodes CSVMGAYEQYF. V usage is TRBV29-1 and J usage is TRBJ2-7, with D perhaps being TRBD1 or TRBD2 (5 bases each). V was trimmed by 6 bases and J by 2 bases, leaving 8 bases between them. This CDR3 is built from 11 residues. In germline, CDR1 is SQVTM, CDR2 ANQGSEA.